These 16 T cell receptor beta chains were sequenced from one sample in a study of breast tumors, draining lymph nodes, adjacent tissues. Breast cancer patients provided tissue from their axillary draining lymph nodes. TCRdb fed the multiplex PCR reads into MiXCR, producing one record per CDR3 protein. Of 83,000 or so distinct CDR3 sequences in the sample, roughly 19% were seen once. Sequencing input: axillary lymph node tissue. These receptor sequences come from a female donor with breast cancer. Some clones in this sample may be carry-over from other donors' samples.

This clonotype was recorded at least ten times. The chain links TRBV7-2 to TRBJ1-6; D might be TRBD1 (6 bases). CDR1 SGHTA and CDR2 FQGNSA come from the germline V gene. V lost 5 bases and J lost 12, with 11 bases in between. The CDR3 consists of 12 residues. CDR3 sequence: CASSIQGRPLHF. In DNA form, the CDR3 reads TGTGCCAGCAGCATACAGGGCCGACCCCTCCACTTT.

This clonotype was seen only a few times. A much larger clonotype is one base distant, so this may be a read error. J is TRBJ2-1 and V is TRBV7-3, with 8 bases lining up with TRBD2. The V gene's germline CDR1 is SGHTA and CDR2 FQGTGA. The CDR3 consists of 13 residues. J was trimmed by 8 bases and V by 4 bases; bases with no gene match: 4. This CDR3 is CASSSREGDEQFF. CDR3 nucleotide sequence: TGTGCCAGCAGCTCCCGGGAGGGGGATGAGCAGTTCTTC.

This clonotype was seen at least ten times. The CDR3 loop reads CASSSGAGTDTQYF. The CDR3 region has the DNA TGTGCCAGCAGTTCAGGGGCGGGCACAGATACGCAGTATTTT. The V call is TRBV7-2, the J call TRBJ2-3; TRBD1 might be the D (6 bases). Germline V gene sequence: CDR1 SGHTA, CDR2 FQGNSA. Between the trimmed V and J ends, which lost 6 bases and 1 base, there was a span of 11 bases. The CDR3 loop spans 14 amino acids.

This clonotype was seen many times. CDR3 nucleotides: TGTGCCAGCAGTTCTCCAGGGGTTCGAAGGAATCAGCCCCAGCATTTT. Protein: CASSSPGVRRNQPQHF. The rearrangement uses TRBV6-2 or TRBV6-3 and TRBJ1-5; D is possibly TRBD1 (6 bases). The CDR3 loop spans 16 amino acids. V was pared by 4 bases and J by 4 bases, with 17 bases between. Germline lookup yields CDR1 MNHEY and CDR2 SVGEGT.

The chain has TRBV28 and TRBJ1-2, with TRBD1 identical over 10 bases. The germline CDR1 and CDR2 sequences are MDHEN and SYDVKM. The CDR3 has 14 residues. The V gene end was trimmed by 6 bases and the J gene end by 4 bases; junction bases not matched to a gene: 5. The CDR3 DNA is TGTGCCAGCAGCGACAGGGGGCGCGGCTATGGCTACACCTTC. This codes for CASSDRGRGYGYTF.

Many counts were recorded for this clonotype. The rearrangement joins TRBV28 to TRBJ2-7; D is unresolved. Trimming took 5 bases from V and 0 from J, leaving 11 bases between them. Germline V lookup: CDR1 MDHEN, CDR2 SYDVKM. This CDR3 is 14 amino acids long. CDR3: CASSPPAVSYEQYF. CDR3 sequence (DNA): TGTGCCAGCAGTCCCCCGGCAGTCTCCTACGAGCAGTACTTC.

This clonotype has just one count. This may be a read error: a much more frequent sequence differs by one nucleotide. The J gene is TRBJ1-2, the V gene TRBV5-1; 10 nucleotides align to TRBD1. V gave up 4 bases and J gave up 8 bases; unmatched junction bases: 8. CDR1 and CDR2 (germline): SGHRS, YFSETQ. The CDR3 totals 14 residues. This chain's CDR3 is CASSPGQGSGGYTF. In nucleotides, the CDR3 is TGCGCCAGCAGCCCGGGACAGGGGTCGGGAGGCTACACCTTC.

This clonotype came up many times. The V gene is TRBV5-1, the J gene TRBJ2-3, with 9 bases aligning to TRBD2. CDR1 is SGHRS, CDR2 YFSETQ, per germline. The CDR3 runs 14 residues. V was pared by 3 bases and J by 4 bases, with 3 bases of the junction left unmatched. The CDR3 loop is CASSSVAGADTQYF. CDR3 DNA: TGCGCCAGCAGCTCTGTAGCGGGGGCAGATACGCAGTATTTT.

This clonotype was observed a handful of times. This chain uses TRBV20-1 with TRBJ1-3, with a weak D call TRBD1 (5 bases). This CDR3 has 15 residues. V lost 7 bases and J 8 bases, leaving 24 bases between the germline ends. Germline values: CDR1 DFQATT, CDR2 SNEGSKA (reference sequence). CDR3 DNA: TGCAGTGGCAGGGTAACGGAACATGGGGGGGACACCATATATTTT. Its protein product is CSGRVTEHGGDTIYF.

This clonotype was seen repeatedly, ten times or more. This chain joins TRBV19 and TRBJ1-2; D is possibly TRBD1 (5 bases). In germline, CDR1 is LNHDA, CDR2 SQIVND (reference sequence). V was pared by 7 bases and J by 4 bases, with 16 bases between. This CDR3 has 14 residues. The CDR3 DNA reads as TGTGCCAGTAAGGTCTCAGGGATATCCTATGGCTACACCTTC. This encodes CASKVSGISYGYTF.

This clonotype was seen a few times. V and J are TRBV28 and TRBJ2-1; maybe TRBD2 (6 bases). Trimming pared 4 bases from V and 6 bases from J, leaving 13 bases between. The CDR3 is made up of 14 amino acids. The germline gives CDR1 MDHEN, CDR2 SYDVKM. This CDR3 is CASSSPGLSNEQFF. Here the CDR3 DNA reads TGTGCCAGCAGTTCGCCGGGACTCTCCAATGAGCAGTTCTTC.

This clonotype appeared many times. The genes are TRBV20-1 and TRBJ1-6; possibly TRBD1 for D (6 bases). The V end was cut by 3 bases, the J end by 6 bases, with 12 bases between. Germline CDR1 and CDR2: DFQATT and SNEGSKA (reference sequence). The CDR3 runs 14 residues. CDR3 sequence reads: CSASTGTGNSPLHF. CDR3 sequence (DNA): TGCAGTGCTAGCACAGGGACGGGTAATTCACCCCTCCACTTT.

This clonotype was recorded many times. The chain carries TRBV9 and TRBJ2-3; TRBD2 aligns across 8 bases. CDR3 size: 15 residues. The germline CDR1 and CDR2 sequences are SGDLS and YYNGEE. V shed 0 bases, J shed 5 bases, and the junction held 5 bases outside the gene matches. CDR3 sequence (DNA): TGTGCCAGCAGCGTAGGCGGGAGGACGCAAGATACGCAGTATTTT. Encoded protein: CASSVGGRTQDTQYF.

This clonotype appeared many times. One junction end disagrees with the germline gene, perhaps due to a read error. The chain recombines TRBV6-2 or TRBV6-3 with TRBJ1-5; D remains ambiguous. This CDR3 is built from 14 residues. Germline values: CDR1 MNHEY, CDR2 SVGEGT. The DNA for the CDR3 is TGTGCCAGCAGCTACTCCCGAGGGAATCAGCCCCAGCATTTT. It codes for CASSYSRGNQPQHF.

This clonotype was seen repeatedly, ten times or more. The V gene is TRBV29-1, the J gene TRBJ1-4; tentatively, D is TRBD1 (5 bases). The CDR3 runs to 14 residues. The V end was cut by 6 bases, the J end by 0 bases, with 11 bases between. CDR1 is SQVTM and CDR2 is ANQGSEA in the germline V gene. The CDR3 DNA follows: TGCAGCGTATTCGACAGAGCAACTAATGAAAAACTGTTTTTT. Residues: CSVFDRATNEKLFF.

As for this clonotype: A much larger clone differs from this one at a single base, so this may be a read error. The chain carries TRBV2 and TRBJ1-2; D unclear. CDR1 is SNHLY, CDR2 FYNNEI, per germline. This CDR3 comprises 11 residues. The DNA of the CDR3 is TGTGCCGGCAGCCTCTACTATGGCTACACCTTC. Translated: CAGSLYYGYTF.